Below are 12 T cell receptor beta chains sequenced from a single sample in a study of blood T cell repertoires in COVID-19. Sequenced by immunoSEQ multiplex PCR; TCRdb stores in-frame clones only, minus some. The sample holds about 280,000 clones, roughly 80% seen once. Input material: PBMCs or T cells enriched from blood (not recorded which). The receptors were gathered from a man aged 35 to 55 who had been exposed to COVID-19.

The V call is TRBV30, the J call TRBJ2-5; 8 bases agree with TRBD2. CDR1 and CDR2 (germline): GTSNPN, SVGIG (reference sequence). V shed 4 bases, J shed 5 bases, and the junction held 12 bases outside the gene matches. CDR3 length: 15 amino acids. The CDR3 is CAWTTGLAKGETQYF. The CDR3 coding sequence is TGTGCCTGGACCACCGGACTAGCAAAGGGGGAGACCCAGTACTTC.

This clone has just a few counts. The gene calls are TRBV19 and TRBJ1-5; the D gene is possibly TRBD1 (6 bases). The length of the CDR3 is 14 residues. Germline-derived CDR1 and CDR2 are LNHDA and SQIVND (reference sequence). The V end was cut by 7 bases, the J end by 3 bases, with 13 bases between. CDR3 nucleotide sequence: TGTGCCAGTAAGTCGGACAGCACCAATCAGCCCCAGCATTTT. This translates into CASKSDSTNQPQHF. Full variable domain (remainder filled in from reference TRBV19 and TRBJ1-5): DGGITQSPKYLFRKEGQNVTLSCEQNLNHDAMYWYRQDPGQGLRLIYYSQIVNDFQKGDIAEGYSVSREKKESFPLTVTSAQKNPTAFYLCASKSDSTNQPQHFGDGTRLSIL.

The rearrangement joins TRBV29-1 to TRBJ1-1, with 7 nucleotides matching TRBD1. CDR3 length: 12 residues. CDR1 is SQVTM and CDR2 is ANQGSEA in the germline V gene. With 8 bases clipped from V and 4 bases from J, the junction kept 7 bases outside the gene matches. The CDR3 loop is CSTRSGGTEAFF. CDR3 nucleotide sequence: TGCAGCACTCGGTCAGGGGGCACTGAAGCTTTCTTT.

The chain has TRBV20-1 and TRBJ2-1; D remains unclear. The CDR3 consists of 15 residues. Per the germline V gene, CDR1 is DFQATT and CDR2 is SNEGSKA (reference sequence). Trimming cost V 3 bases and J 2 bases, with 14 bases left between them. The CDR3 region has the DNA TGCAGTGCTAGTAGTTCTGCGGCTCCCTACAATGAGCAGTTCTTC. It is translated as CSASSSAAPYNEQFF.

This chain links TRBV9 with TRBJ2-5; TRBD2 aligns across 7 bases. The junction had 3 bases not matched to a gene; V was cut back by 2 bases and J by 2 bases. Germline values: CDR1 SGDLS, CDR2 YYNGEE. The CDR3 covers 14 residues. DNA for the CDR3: TGTGCCAGCAGCGTGGCGGGAGCACAAGAGACCCAGTACTTC. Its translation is CASSVAGAQETQYF. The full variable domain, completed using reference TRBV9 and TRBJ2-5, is DSGVTQTPKHLITATGQRVTLRCSPRSGDLSVYWYQQSLDQGLQFLIQYYNGEERAKGNILERFSAQQFPDLHSELNLSSLELGDSALYFCASSVAGAQETQYFGPGTRLLVL.

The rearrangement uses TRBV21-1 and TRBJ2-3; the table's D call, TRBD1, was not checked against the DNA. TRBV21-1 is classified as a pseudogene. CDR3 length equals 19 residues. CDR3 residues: CASSKSHPRATLPTDTQYF. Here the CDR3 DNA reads TGTGCCAGCAGCAAGTCCCATCCCAGGGCCACTCTTCCCACAGATACGCAGTATTTT.

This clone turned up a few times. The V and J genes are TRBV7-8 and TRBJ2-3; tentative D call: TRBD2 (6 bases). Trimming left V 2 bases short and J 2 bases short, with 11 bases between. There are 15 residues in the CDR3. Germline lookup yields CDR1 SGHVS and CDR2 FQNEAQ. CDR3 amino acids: CASSLIGGTTDTQYF. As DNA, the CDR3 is TGTGCCAGCAGCTTAATAGGCGGGACCACAGATACGCAGTATTTT.

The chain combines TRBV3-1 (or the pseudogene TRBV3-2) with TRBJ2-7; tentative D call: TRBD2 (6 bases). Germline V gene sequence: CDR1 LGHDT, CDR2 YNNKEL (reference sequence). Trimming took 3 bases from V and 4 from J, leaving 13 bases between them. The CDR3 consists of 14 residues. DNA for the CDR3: TGTGCCAGCAGCCATTCATATCGGGAGTACGAGCAGTACTTC. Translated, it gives CASSHSYREYEQYF.

CDR3 amino acids: CASSFSASGNNEQFF. For the CDR3, the DNA is TGTGCCAGCAGCTTTTCTGCTAGCGGAAACAATGAGCAGTTCTTC. This chain uses TRBV5-4 with TRBJ2-1, with 7 bases fitting TRBD2. J was trimmed by 5 bases and V by 2 bases; bases with no gene match: 7. Germline V gene lookup returns CDR1 SGHNT and CDR2 YYREEE (reference sequence). The CDR3 totals 15 residues. Full variable domain (outside the CDR3, taken from reference TRBV5-4 and TRBJ2-1): ETGVTQSPTHLIKTRGQQVTLRCSSQSGHNTVSWYQQALGQGPQFIFQYYREEENGRGNFPPRFSGLQFPNYSSELNVNALELDDSALYLCASSFSASGNNEQFFGPGTRLTVL.

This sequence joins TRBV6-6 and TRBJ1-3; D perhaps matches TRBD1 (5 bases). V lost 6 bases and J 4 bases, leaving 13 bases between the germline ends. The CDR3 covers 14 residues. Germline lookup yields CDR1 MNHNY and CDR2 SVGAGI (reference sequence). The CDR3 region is CASSPPQGGNTIYF. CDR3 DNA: TGTGCCAGCAGCCCCCCGCAGGGCGGAAACACCATATATTTT.

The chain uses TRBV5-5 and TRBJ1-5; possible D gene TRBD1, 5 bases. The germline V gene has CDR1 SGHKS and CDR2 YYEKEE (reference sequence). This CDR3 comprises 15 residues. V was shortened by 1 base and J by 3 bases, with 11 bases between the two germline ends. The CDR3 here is CASSLRWGVNQPQHF. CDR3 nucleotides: TGTGCCAGCAGCTTGAGGTGGGGGGTCAATCAGCCCCAGCATTTT.

This CDR3 is CASSSPGAGVQSGELFF. The CDR3 coding sequence is TGTGCCAGCAGCTCCCCGGGAGCGGGAGTTCAATCAGGGGAGCTGTTTTTT. The V gene is TRBV7-2, the J gene TRBJ2-2; the match to TRBD2 covers 8 bases. V was clipped by 4 bases and J by 8 bases; unmatched bases: 15. The CDR3 runs to 17 residues. CDR1 is SGHTA, CDR2 FQGNSA, per germline.